These 20 T cell receptor beta chains were all obtained from the same sample, sequenced in a study of blood T cell repertoires in COVID-19. Profiling relied on immunoSEQ multiplex PCR, and the TCRdb table lists in-frame clones only, not all of them. Here the sample spans 190,000 or so clones, about 90% being singletons. Source material: peripheral blood. The receptors stem from a woman in her seventies with acute or convalescent COVID-19.

The chain is built from TRBV7-3 and TRBJ2-1; 11 nucleotides agree with TRBD2. Germline CDR1 reads SGHTA; CDR2 reads FQGTGA. The V gene end was trimmed by 2 bases and the J gene end by 5 bases; junction bases not matched to a gene: 11. The CDR3 extends over 18 amino acids. CDR3 sequence (DNA): TGTGCCAGCAGCTTAGTGGGGGGTACTAGCGGGAGAAACAATGAGCAGTTCTTC. Translated: CASSLVGGTSGRNNEQFF. Full variable domain (remainder filled in from reference TRBV7-3 and TRBJ2-1): GAGVSQTPSNKVTEKGKYVELRCDPISGHTALYWYRQSLGQGPEFLIYFQGTGAADDSGLPNDRFFAVRPEGSVSTLKIQRTERGDSAVYLCASSLVGGTSGRNNEQFFGPGTRLTVL.

In this sample, this clone turned up once. The chain uses TRBV4-3 and TRBJ2-2; weak D call: TRBD2 (6 bases). CDR1 is LGHNA, CDR2 YSLEER, per germline. The CDR3 loop spans 16 amino acids. V lost 1 base, J lost 5 bases, and 14 bases lay in between. For the CDR3, the DNA is TGCGCCAGCAGCCAAGGAGGTTTCGGGGGAACCGGGGAGCTGTTTTTT. This codes for CASSQGGFGGTGELFF.

The chain couples TRBV5-4 to TRBJ1-2; no reliable D call. The CDR3 runs 15 residues. Germline V CDR1 and CDR2: SGHNT, YYREEE (reference sequence). Trimming removed 2 bases from V and 5 bases from J, with 16 bases in between. Here the CDR3 DNA reads TGTGCCAGCAGCTTATCTAATGTCGTCCTGTATGGCTACACCTTC. This translates into CASSLSNVVLYGYTF.

The rearrangement links TRBV7-9 to TRBJ1-2; D is undetermined. Germline values: CDR1 SEHNR, CDR2 FQNEAQ (reference sequence). The CDR3 length is 12 residues. V dropped 5 bases and J dropped 4 bases, with 8 bases sitting between them. This chain's CDR3 is CASSPGAYGYTF. The DNA for the CDR3 is TGTGCCAGCAGCCCCGGAGCCTATGGCTACACCTTC.

The chain carries TRBV11-3 and TRBJ2-7; possibly TRBD2 for D (6 bases). The germline V and J ends were trimmed by 5 bases and 1 base, with 15 bases remaining between them. The CDR3 sequence is 15 residues long. Germline lookup yields CDR1 SGHNT and CDR2 YENEEA. As DNA, the CDR3 is TGTGCCAGCAGCCCTGGAGTAGCGGAGTCCTACGAGCAGTACTTC. Translating it yields CASSPGVAESYEQYF.

This chain links TRBV11-2 with TRBJ2-3, with 9 positions matching TRBD2. CDR3 size: 18 residues. Germline CDR1 and CDR2: SGHAT and FQNNGV. Trimming cost V 0 bases and J 2 bases; bases outside gene matches: 9. The CDR3 sequence is CASSLEYYKRGDTDTQYF. The CDR3, as DNA: TGTGCCAGCAGCTTAGAGTACTATAAGCGGGGGGACACAGATACGCAGTATTTT.

The chain combines TRBV3-1 (or the pseudogene TRBV3-2) with TRBJ2-1; 7 nucleotides agree with TRBD2. CDR1 is LGHDT, CDR2 YNNKEL, per germline (reference sequence). This CDR3 has 16 residues. The V gene end was trimmed by 4 bases and the J gene end by 10 bases; junction bases not matched to a gene: 16. The CDR3 coding sequence is TGTGCCAGCAGCCTCCGCGCGGGAGTAAAAACCAACGAGCAGTTCTTC. As protein: CASSLRAGVKTNEQFF.

As for this clone: The same CDR3 can be traced to other DNA sequences in this sample. The chain is built from TRBV21-1 and TRBJ2-3; TRBD1, the table's D call, lacks a check against the DNA. TRBV21-1 is a recognized pseudogene. This CDR3 has 15 residues. The CDR3 nucleotides read TGTGCCAGCAGCAAAGGGGACAGGTCCGGGGATACGCAGTATTTT. It codes for CASSKGDRSGDTQYF.

The gene calls are TRBV6-5 and TRBJ2-3; 7 bases are a match to TRBD1. After removal of 5 bases from V and 5 bases from J, the junction contained 10 bases not matched to a gene. This CDR3 is 15 amino acids long. The germline gives CDR1 MNHEY, CDR2 SVGAGI. This CDR3 reads CASSPDRVYQDTQYF. CDR3 bases: TGTGCCAGCAGTCCCGACAGGGTGTATCAAGATACGCAGTATTTT.

V gene TRBV28 combines with J gene TRBJ1-6, with 10 bases identical to TRBD1. Germline-derived CDR1 and CDR2 are MDHEN and SYDVKM. V dropped 3 bases and J dropped 6; count of bases not matched to a gene: 5. This CDR3 has 16 amino acids. CDR3 sequence: CASSLQGQGPNSPLHF. The CDR3 region has the DNA TGTGCCAGCAGTTTGCAGGGACAGGGGCCTAATTCACCCCTCCACTTT. Full variable domain (missing parts from reference TRBV28 and TRBJ1-6): DVKVTQSSRYLVKRTGEKVFLECVQDMDHENMFWYRQDPGLGLRLIYFSYDVKMKEKGDIPEGYSVSREKKERFSLILESASTNQTSMYLCASSLQGQGPNSPLHFGNGTRLTVT.

This chain uses TRBV2 with TRBJ1-1, with 10 bases aligning to TRBD1. The germline V gene has CDR1 SNHLY and CDR2 FYNNEI. The length of the CDR3 is 15 residues. The ends lost 4 bases at V and 3 bases at J; junction bases unmatched: 5. In DNA, the CDR3 is TGTGCCAGCAGTGGTCCCGGACAGGGGGACACTGAAGCTTTCTTT. Its protein is CASSGPGQGDTEAFF.

The rearrangement uses TRBV15 and TRBJ1-2; tentative D call: TRBD1 (6 bases). Germline V gives CDR1 LNHNV, CDR2 YYDKDF (reference sequence). This CDR3 spans 14 amino acids. V lost 3 bases and J 8 bases, leaving 16 bases between the germline ends. CDR3 DNA: TGTGCCACCAGCAGTTATGACAGGTCCGGGGGCTACACCTTC. This sequence encodes CATSSYDRSGGYTF.

This clone was observed a single time. This chain connects TRBV6-5 to TRBJ2-7; TRBD2 agrees at 14 bases. The CDR3 runs to 15 residues. Trimming removed 6 bases from V and 7 bases from J; junction bases left unmatched: 8. Germline assignment: CDR1 MNHEY and CDR2 SVGAGI. The CDR3 DNA is TGTGCCAGCAGAAGACTAGCGGGAGGGCCGGGTGAGCAGTACTTC. Its translation is CASRRLAGGPGEQYF.

In this sample, this clone turned up once. This chain joins TRBV6-5 and TRBJ2-2; 8 bases map to TRBD1. V shed 5 bases and J 8 bases; nucleotides not matched to a gene: 7. The CDR3 covers 14 residues. Looked up from germline, CDR1 is MNHEY and CDR2 is SVGAGI. CDR3 bases: TGTGCCAGCAGTCCACAGGGGGTTATAGGGGAGCTGTTTTTT. Translation gives CASSPQGVIGELFF.

This clone has a single count. V usage is TRBV15 and J usage is TRBJ2-5, with D possibly being TRBD2 (6 bases). The CDR3 is 14 residues long. CDR1 LNHNV and CDR2 YYDKDF come from the germline V gene (reference sequence). Between the trimmed V and J ends, which lost 1 base and 2 bases, there was a span of 8 bases. CDR3 protein: CATSRGDSQETQYF. Written as DNA, the CDR3 is TGTGCCACCAGCAGAGGGGACTCGCAAGAGACCCAGTACTTC.

The rearrangement joins TRBV5-6 to TRBJ1-6; D call uncertain. The V gene's germline CDR1 is SGHDT and CDR2 YYEEEE. The CDR3 has 12 residues. The V gene lost 2 bases and the J gene lost 13 bases, with 10 bases spanning the gap. The CDR3 coding sequence is TGTGCCAGCAGCTTTGTCCGAGGGCCCCTCCACTTT. Its protein product is CASSFVRGPLHF.

This chain uses TRBV3-1 (or the pseudogene TRBV3-2) with TRBJ1-2; 7 bases are shared with TRBD1. Germline lookup yields CDR1 LGHDT and CDR2 YNNKEL (reference sequence). V lost 2 bases and J lost 6; bases outside the gene matches: 9. The CDR3 totals 15 residues. CDR3 sequence (DNA): TGTGCCAGCAGCCAACCAACAGGGGTCACCAATGGCTACACCTTC. It specifies CASSQPTGVTNGYTF.

The chain joins TRBV29-1 to TRBJ2-7, with 10 bases that match TRBD2. The germline gives CDR1 SQVTM, CDR2 ANQGSEA. CDR3 size: 14 residues. Germline trimming cut 4 bases from V and 2 bases from J; bases unmatched to any gene: 5. The chain's CDR3 is CSVGWTSGAYEQYF. CDR3 DNA: TGCAGCGTTGGTTGGACTAGCGGTGCCTACGAGCAGTACTTC.

The chain is built from TRBV2 and TRBJ2-2, with unresolved D. From germline, CDR1 is SNHLY and CDR2 FYNNEI. Trimming took off 9 bases at V and 3 bases at J, with 14 bases between the two ends. The CDR3 has 14 amino acids. The CDR3 DNA sequence: TGTGCCAGTATGTTGACCCGGGACACCGGGGAGCTGTTTTTT. It specifies CASMLTRDTGELFF.

V gene TRBV18 combines with J gene TRBJ1-1; tentatively, D is TRBD1 (5 bases). Per the germline V gene, CDR1 is KGHSH and CDR2 is LQKENI. The CDR3 spans 13 residues. The V and J ends lost 4 bases and 3 bases respectively, with 9 bases between them. CDR3 nucleotide sequence: TGTGCCAGCTCACAAGGGGTCGACACTGAAGCTTTCTTT. Its translation is CASSQGVDTEAFF.